What follows is one T cell receptor beta chain and its context. The antigen this receptor binds is unknown. The record originates from a study of CXCR3-negative and CXCR3-positive naive CD8 T cells (dated by TCRdb to about 2019). About the full investigation: In total, about 135 million TRB reads were obtained, corresponding to roughly 1.5 +/- 0.3 million reads per library. Naive subsets from about 5 donors and memory cells from 3 donors were included in the TRBV-TRBJ cluster analysis. Diversity and physicochemical repertoire analyses were performed on some 10 donors pooled from two independent experiments. What the study reported, not specific to this receptor: Because CXCR3 expression was partially decreased after cryopreservation, freshly isolated PBMCs were used for most assays. Naive CXCR3-negative and CXCR3-positive cells from the same donor showed similar TRBV-TRBJ usage, whereas memory cells showed distinct patterns. Surface CD5, linked to self-reactivity in mice, was comparable between naive subsets; TCR interaction strength was therefore also inferred from TRB CDR3 physicochemical properties. Comparably high repertoire diversity was found in both naive subsets, whereas much lower repertoire diversity was found in memory CD8+ T cells. TRB CDR3s from CXCR3-positive naive cells showed higher hydrophobicity (lower Kidera factor 4), lower energy, and higher strength and volume indices than CXCR3-negative naive cells.

Including cysteine and phenylalanine, the CDR3 has 15 amino acids. No coding sequence is recorded. Per the germline V gene, SGHTA is the CDR1 and FQGNSA is the CDR2. For each CD8+ T cell subset, flow sorting was done in triplicate, and under 350,000 cells per subset went directly into RLT lysis buffer. To keep memory contaminants out, a stringent definition of naive CD8+ T cells was applied: CD45RO-CCR7+CD27+CD95-. Peripheral blood mononuclear cells were isolated from buffy coats using standard density gradient centrifugation. Naive CXCR3-negative and CXCR3-positive CD8+ T cells were flow-sorted using a FACSAria III. An RNeasy Mini Kit was used to extract total RNA from the sorted cells. Sequencing used a NextSeq 550. The Human TCR Profiling Kit (MiLaboratory) was used to make UMI-labeled 5' RACE TRB cDNA libraries. cDNA synthesis used the entire amount of extracted RNA, and PCR amplification then used the entire amount of cDNA produced. Libraries were prepared in parallel using an identical number of PCR cycles. Per the authors' processing: With a minimum of two reads required per UMI, MIGEC and MiXCR pulled out about 52,000 +/- 9,100 unique UMI-labeled TRB cDNA molecules from each library. On average, each library contained approximately 40,000 +/- 10,000 functional in-frame TRB CDR3 nucleotide clonotypes without stop codons. After each sample was downsampled to 5000 UMI-labeled TRB molecules, VDJtools was used to calculate diversity metrics such as normalized Shannon-Wiener and Chao1. For the central five CDR3 residues, VDJtools calculated physicochemical properties weighted by clonotype size, namely interaction energy, strength, volume and Kidera factor 4. TCRdb reprocessed the public reads and reports one entry per CDR3 protein sequence, without DNA. The V and J calls reflect TCRdb's pipeline rather than the authors' work. The sample's table covers some 39,000 distinct CDR3 sequences. The top ten clonotypes cover around 2% of the sample.

Sequenced material: naive CXCR3- CD8+ T cells from blood. This sample's cell subset or site label indicates: CD45RO-CCR7+CD27+CD95- naive CD8+ T cells lacking CXCR3 (TNR3-). This chain is built from TRBV7-2 and TRBJ1-5; with no DNA, the TCRdb D assignment of TRBD1 cannot be verified. The TCR was taken from a human donor in good health. Some clones in this sample may be carry-over from other donors' samples. The CDR3 region: CASSLGGGANQPQHF.